In its sample, the clone carrying this TCR beta chain was seen many times. Its antigen is as yet unknown. This sample stems from a study of T cells after yellow fever vaccination. TCRdb re-called the 5' RACE reads with MiXCR, one entry per CDR3 protein. The repertoire holds about 220,000 distinct CDR3 sequences, approximately 3% seen once, with about 3.3% in the top ten. Study-wide results and caveats: The secondary response showed a weaker magnitude and a faster peak, day 5 versus 15.

This TCR derives from a man between 18 and 35 years old who received the YFV17D yellow fever vaccine. The source was CD4+ T cells sorted from PBMCs, collected 10 days after the yellow fever booster vaccination.

This CDR3 is CASSLVPSDTQYF. For the CDR3, the DNA is TGCGCCAGCAGCTTGGTTCCCTCAGATACGCAGTATTTT. The chain uses TRBV5-1 and TRBJ2-3; D is unclear. This CDR3 is built from 13 residues. V dropped 0 bases and J dropped 4 bases, with 6 bases sitting between them. The germline CDR1 and CDR2 sequences are SGHRS and YFSETQ.